This entry lists 19 T cell receptor beta chains sequenced from one sample in a study of T cells in Graves' hyperthyroidism and ophthalmopathy. Amplification of TCR beta CDR3 regions used RNA as the template. HTBI primers drove first-round RT-PCR of the TCR CDR3. TCRdb recomputed calls from the multiplex PCR reads with MiXCR, one row per CDR3 protein. The table shows some 350,000 distinct CDR3 sequences, with approximately 16% occurring only once. Sequenced material: blood. The receptors originated from an older woman with Graves' ophthalmopathy.

This clonotype was seen at least ten times. The chain combines TRBV28 with TRBJ2-1; TRBD2 is a possible D gene (5 bases). CDR1 is MDHEN, CDR2 SYDVKM, per germline. The CDR3 consists of 15 residues. Trimming stripped 8 bases from V and 5 bases from J, with 19 bases between. CDR3 region: CASSTRVGVNNEQFF. Here the CDR3 DNA reads TGTGCCAGCTCTACTCGGGTGGGAGTGAACAATGAGCAGTTCTTC.

The chain is built from TRBV14 and TRBJ1-4; D remains ambiguous. V lost 4 bases and J lost 5, with 11 bases in between. The germline V gene has CDR1 SGHDN and CDR2 FVKESK. This CDR3 has 14 amino acids. The CDR3 sequence is CASSLRRGNEKLFF. CDR3 nucleotide sequence: TGTGCCAGCAGCCTACGTCGGGGAAATGAAAAACTGTTTTTT.

This clonotype has ten or more counts. CDR3: CASSSSGTAKNTEAFF. As DNA, the CDR3 is TGTGCCAGCTCATCTTCCGGGACAGCGAAGAACACTGAAGCTTTCTTT. The chain recombines TRBV18 with TRBJ1-1; 7 bases agree with TRBD1. The V segment lost 5 bases and the J segment 1 base; nucleotides outside the gene matches: 10. Germline values: CDR1 KGHSH, CDR2 LQKENI. The CDR3 has 16 amino acids.

This clonotype was detected many times. The chain links TRBV11-2 to TRBJ2-7; D perhaps matches TRBD2 (5 bases). The germline gives CDR1 SGHAT, CDR2 FQNNGV. The CDR3 covers 16 residues. Deletions cut 5 bases from V and 5 bases from J, with 22 bases between. The DNA of the CDR3 is TGTGCCAGCAGCCCAAGGAGGACCTCAATGTCCCACGAGCAGTACTTC. Encoded protein: CASSPRRTSMSHEQYF.

This clonotype was recorded a few times. The chain uses TRBV9 and TRBJ1-4, with D unclear. The germline V and J ends were trimmed by 4 bases and 8 bases, with 12 bases remaining between them. The CDR3 sequence is 13 residues long. Germline CDR1 is SGDLS and CDR2 is YYNGEE. CDR3 sequence: CASSPPGSEKLFF. The DNA for the CDR3 is TGTGCCAGCAGCCCCCCGGGCTCAGAAAAACTGTTTTTT.

This chain connects TRBV19 to TRBJ2-3, with D perhaps matching TRBD1 or TRBD2 (5 bases each). V lost 4 bases and J lost 1, with 21 bases in between. This CDR3 region has 18 residues. The germline gives CDR1 LNHDA, CDR2 SQIVND (reference sequence). The CDR3 DNA reads as TGTGCCAGTAGTACCCGGGGTGAGGGACCCGGCGGCACAGATACGCAGTATTTT. Translating it yields CASSTRGEGPGGTDTQYF.

Comments on this clonotype: Since a much larger clone is just one base distant, this may be a read error. The chain combines TRBV29-1 with TRBJ1-1, with unresolved D. This CDR3 spans 14 amino acids. Germline values: CDR1 SQVTM, CDR2 ANQGSEA. CDR3 protein: CSVRGRIGVSEASF. CDR3 bases: TGCAGCGTTCGAGGCAGGATCGGGGTGAGTGAAGCTTCCTTT.

V and J are TRBV27 and TRBJ2-5; 9 bases map to TRBD1. CDR3 size: 15 residues. Germline CDR1 MNHEY, CDR2 SMNVEV (reference sequence). V was clipped by 3 bases and J by 3 bases; unmatched bases: 5. CDR3 region: CASSFSGTGKETQYF. Here the CDR3 DNA reads TGTGCCAGCAGTTTCTCCGGGACAGGGAAAGAGACCCAGTACTTC.

This clonotype was found many times. The chain links TRBV20-1 to TRBJ2-1; D perhaps matches TRBD2 (5 bases). The CDR3 length is 15 residues. Germline CDR1 reads DFQATT; CDR2 reads SNEGSKA (reference sequence). Trimming shortened V by 1 base and J by 9 bases, and 19 bases separated the two germline ends. CDR3 DNA sequence: TGCAGTGCTAGAGGGGAAGGGAGCGGTTTCGGTGAGCAGTTCTTC. Translated: CSARGEGSGFGEQFF.

This clonotype was counted many times. In nucleotides, the CDR3 is TGTGCCAGCAGCCCCGGGACTAGCAGCACAGATACGCAGTATTTT. It specifies CASSPGTSSTDTQYF. V and J are TRBV3-1 and TRBJ2-3; 9 nucleotides align to TRBD2. Germline V gives CDR1 LGHDT, CDR2 YNNKEL (reference sequence). J lost 0 bases, V lost 4 bases, and 2 bases had no gene match. This CDR3 has 15 residues.

This clonotype was counted many times. This chain joins TRBV12-3 or TRBV12-4 and TRBJ1-5; D is ambiguous. The CDR3 sequence is 14 residues long. The germline V and J ends were trimmed by 4 bases and 6 bases, with 13 bases remaining between them. CDR3 DNA: TGTGCCAGCAGTTATAACCGGGATGCTCAGCCCCAGCATTTT. The encoded protein is CASSYNRDAQPQHF.

This clonotype has only a few counts. The chain uses TRBV9 and TRBJ2-1, with D possibly being TRBD1 (5 bases). Trimming cost V 4 bases and J 8 bases, with 22 bases left between them. Germline V gene lookup returns CDR1 SGDLS and CDR2 YYNGEE. CDR3 length equals 16 residues. The CDR3 region has the DNA TGTGCCAGCAGCCCTCGACAGACCCTCGGGCGTTATGAGCAGTTCTTC. This codes for CASSPRQTLGRYEQFF. Based on the CDR3 plus reference TRBV9 and TRBJ2-1, the full variable domain is DSGVTQTPKHLITATGQRVTLRCSPRSGDLSVYWYQQSLDQGLQFLIQYYNGEERAKGNILERFSAQQFPDLHSELNLSSLELGDSALYFCASSPRQTLGRYEQFFGPGTRLTVL.

In its sample, this clonotype was seen many times. At one end, the junction sequence differs from germline, possibly due to a read error. J is TRBJ2-3 and V is TRBV6-1; a weak D match, TRBD2 (5 bases). CDR3 length equals 13 residues. Germline V gene lookup returns CDR1 MNHNS and CDR2 SASEGT. CDR3 residues: CASREGRGDTQYF. CDR3 DNA: TGTGCCAGCAGGGAAGGTCGGGGTGATACGCAGTATTTT.

This clonotype was recorded a few times. The V and J genes are TRBV10-2 and TRBJ2-7; a weak D match, TRBD2 (5 bases). Germline V gene data show CDR1 as WSHSY and CDR2 as SAAADI. The CDR3 has 18 residues. Between the trimmed V and J ends, which lost 0 bases and 7 bases, there was a span of 25 bases. This CDR3 is CASSESSFFGKTSGEQYF. CDR3 DNA: TGCGCCAGCAGTGAGTCGAGTTTTTTCGGGAAGACTTCGGGGGAGCAGTACTTC.

The sample holds many counts of this clonotype. V gene TRBV5-1 combines with J gene TRBJ1-1; 11 bases match TRBD1. CDR3 length: 14 residues. Germline loops: CDR1 SGHRS, CDR2 YFSETQ. Trimming took 2 bases from V and 4 from J; bases not matched to a gene: 1. CDR3 coding DNA: TGCGCCAGCAGCTTCGGGACAGGGGGCACTGAAGCTTTCTTT. Its translation: CASSFGTGGTEAFF.

This clonotype turned up a few times. CDR3 residues: CASSIGPIYGAEAFF. The CDR3 nucleotides read TGTGCCAGTAGTATCGGTCCCATCTACGGGGCTGAAGCTTTCTTT. The chain has TRBV19 and TRBJ1-1; D gene uncertain. The germline gives CDR1 LNHDA, CDR2 SQIVND (reference sequence). The ends were cut back, 3 bases at V and 6 bases at J, with 17 bases in the middle. This CDR3 contains 15 residues.

There are a few counts of this clonotype. CDR3 coding DNA: TGTGCCAGCAGCGTAGCCCCCACCGGGACATTGAACACTGAAGCTTTCTTT. It translates to CASSVAPTGTLNTEAFF. The rearrangement uses TRBV9 and TRBJ1-1; tentatively, D is TRBD1 (6 bases). Germline CDR1 is SGDLS and CDR2 is YYNGEE. Trimming cost V 0 bases and J 0 bases, with 15 bases left between them. The CDR3 length is 17 residues.

This clonotype showed up just a few times. This chain uses TRBV24-1 with TRBJ2-1; 7 positions match TRBD2. The CDR3 contains 16 residues. J was trimmed by 0 bases and V by 3 bases; bases with no gene match: 4. Germline V lookup: CDR1 KGHDR, CDR2 SFDVKD. CDR3 bases: TGTGCCACCAGTGATAGGGGAGGGCCCTCCTACAATGAGCAGTTCTTC. Protein: CATSDRGGPSYNEQFF.

This clonotype showed up many times. The chain employs TRBV6-5 and TRBJ2-7, with 10 nucleotides matching TRBD1. From germline, CDR1 is MNHEY and CDR2 SVGAGI. The CDR3 is 14 residues long. The V segment lost 8 bases and the J segment 6 bases; nucleotides outside the gene matches: 10. The CDR3 spells CASGLGTGDPEQYF. CDR3 nucleotide sequence: TGTGCCAGCGGTCTCGGGACAGGGGATCCCGAGCAGTACTTC.